The entry that follows covers one T cell receptor (beta chain) sequence. Its antigen is unknown. The sample originates from a study of OX40 agonist ivuxolimab in advanced cancers. Overall study context: At around 83% male, the cohort had a mean age of 60 years, ranging from roughly 20 to 80. Study observations and caveats: More expanded clones were found, on average, in CD8+ than in CD4+ T cells.

Generated by immunoSEQ multiplex PCR, the TCRdb table keeps only in-frame clones and is missing some. The table includes tens of thousands of clones, roughly 84% detected once. V was cut by 4 bases and J by 5 bases, with 9 bases left in between. The CDR3 runs 12 residues. From germline, CDR1 is SGHNT and CDR2 YYREEE (reference sequence). The TCR comes from an adult with an advanced solid tumor such as melanoma, head and neck, liver or kidney cancer. The sequencing used CD4+ or CD8+ T cells sorted from blood, collected in a trial of the OX40 agonist ivuxolimab. V and J are TRBV5-4 and TRBJ1-2; tentatively, D is TRBD1 (6 bases). The CDR3 nucleotides are TGTGCCAGCAGCCGGACAGATTATGGCTACACCTTC. Its translation: CASSRTDYGYTF.